This T cell receptor (beta chain) appears in the sequencing data of a study of tissue T cells after allogeneic stem cell transplantation. Clones were read by immunoSEQ multiplex PCR, and TCRdb kept only the in-frame ones, dropping some. The table has 8,500 to 10,000 clones, more than 50% seen once. By share of the sample, this clone is medium-sized. Its antigen is unknown. Study findings and constraints: Blood and spleen captured only part of the tissue TCR repertoire. Anatomically similar tissues had similar TCR repertoires within each patient. Sampling depth was limited, and the cohort was small and clinically varied.

Comparators without hematopoietic cell transplant had other cancers, at least five gastrointestinal samples, and no known gastrointestinal disease. Losses at the gene ends were 4 bases for V and 6 bases for J; bases not matched to a gene: 8. CDR3 length equals 14 residues. Germline V gives CDR1 GTSNPN, CDR2 SVGIG (reference sequence). The source was tissue from the jejunum, collected at autopsy. The chain joins TRBV30 to TRBJ2-3; the match to TRBD2 covers 9 bases. The receptor's source is a female donor older than 55 with lung cancer. CDR3 loop: CAWKGGRAADTQYF. The CDR3, as DNA: TGTGCCTGGAAGGGCGGGAGGGCCGCTGATACGCAGTATTTT.